The entry below describes one T cell receptor (beta chain). The target of this receptor is not known. It has no much larger one-base neighbor in the sample; base qualities were not kept. What the time point label conveys for this sample: sample from adult after SARS-CoV-2 infection, after symptom onset. A couple of convalescent COVID-19 patients, sampled after symptom onset from adults with prior SARS-CoV-2 infection, were also TCR-sequenced for comparison. This specimen belongs to a study of T cell responses to AZD1222 COVID-19 vaccine listed by TCRdb under 2021. About the study as a whole: A total of 230 to 250 trial participants underwent TCR sequencing, of whom 200 to 220 had received two doses of AZD1222 and 26 had received two doses of the MenACWY control vaccine. Trial participants were enrolled by age into subgroups of 18-55, 56-69 and 70-plus years, and 148, 28 and 57 TCR-sequenced participants, respectively, were included in these subgroups.

CDR3 length: 16 amino acids, cysteine to phenylalanine. This entry keeps only the CDR3 DNA: 48 bases, framed from base 1. CDR1 is given as MDHEN and CDR2 as SYDVKM, both from the germline V gene. V trim: 4 bases; J trim: 6 bases; unmatched bases: 11. Findings and caveats that apply to the study as a whole: The vaccine-associated CD4 TCRs covered the entire spike protein, and the dominant responses fell in regions 160-218 and 743-854. Because no day 14 peak-response samples were available, the repertoires could be characterized only after the peak T cell response. Reportedly, close to half of the unique spike-specific TCRs recognized epitopes lying outside the regions that are mutated in the B.1.351 and B.1.1.7 variants. Participants were mostly white British and included more females than males, and it was suggested by the authors that clonal diversity may have been underestimated. Conclusions about previously exposed vaccinees are limited, since just a handful of AZD1222 recipients were seropositive for SARS-CoV-2 at baseline. In the small 56-69-year group, the increase in depth fell short of significance, most likely because of low power. Spike-specific TCR breadth and depth rose significantly after two AZD1222 doses compared with day 0 and with MenACWY recipients.

The CDR3 regions of human TCRbeta chains were analyzed by immunosequencing. In the paper's pipeline: Repertoire TCRs were checked for matches against a reference library of SARS-CoV-2-specific TCRs that had been generated using the MIRA antigen-specificity platform. Breadth was defined as the fraction of unique TCRs that were SARS-CoV-2-associated. Depth was defined as the fraction of total T cells that were SARS-CoV-2-associated. Using the MIRA data, each spike-specific TCR was mapped to the spike region that the TCR reacts to and placed in a CD4 or CD8 class. Log10-transformed breadth and depth values were compared by one-way ANOVA with Sidak's multiple comparisons tests. TCRdb obtained this table from immuneACCESS and retained in-frame rearrangements with V and J assigned. These tables miss some clones; where compared with another copy, unresolved V genes account for less than half of the shortfall, and the remainder is unexplained. V and J calls and clone size follow that table, whereas D and trimming were derived from the DNA. The sample table holds roughly 140,000 clones, of which about 92% were seen once. About 12% of the sample is taken by the ten largest.

Sequencing was performed on peripheral blood, taken after recovery from COVID-19. Rearrangement joined TRBV28 to TRBJ1-5; TRBD1 fits 8 bases in the junction. The sequence derives from an adult who had recovered from COVID-19. The sequenced DNA: TGTGCCAGCAGTTCACAGGGGGGATTAGGTGGTCAGCCCCAGCATTTT. Translation gives CASSSQGGLGGQPQHF.